The clone carrying this TCR beta chain occurred a few times. Its antigen remains unknown. The data belong to a study of shared clonotypes between healthy human individuals. Broader study findings: It was observed that 5% to 6% of naive CD4 clonotypes were shared across several donors.

Sequencing used immunoSEQ multiplex PCR; TCRdb keeps in-frame clones, though not all of them. The profile shows some 240,000 clones, about 69% of them singletons. In germline, CDR1 is MNHNS, CDR2 SASEGT. This CDR3 spans 15 amino acids. The ends lost 4 bases at V and 2 bases at J; junction bases unmatched: 7. This sequence joins TRBV6-1 and TRBJ2-7; 8 bases match TRBD2. Sequencing was done on a sample of memory CD4+ T cells sorted from blood. Noted subset: CD45RA-negative fraction. The receptor comes from a man younger than 40 in good health. In DNA, the CDR3 is TGTGCCAGCAGTGCGAGCGGGGGCGGTCCCTACGAGCAGTACTTC. It specifies CASSASGGGPYEQYF.